This TCR beta chain appears in the sequencing data of a study of shared clonotypes between healthy human individuals. Study-level points and caveats: Only blood samples were collected, and tissue repertoires likely differ. Sequencing depth was predicted to influence how clonotypes are shared among donors. Naive subsets typically showed greater estimated richness than memory subsets.

About this clone itself: Its antigen is not identified.

The length of the CDR3 is 15 residues. Germline CDR1 and CDR2: SGHVS and FNYEAQ. Trimming shortened V by 5 bases and J by 2 bases, and 12 bases separated the two germline ends. Deep-level assay runs were performed. Sequenced by immunoSEQ multiplex PCR; TCRdb stores in-frame clones only, minus some. Of over a million clones in the sample, roughly 80% are singletons; the top ten hold roughly 1.4%. This chain uses TRBV7-6 with TRBJ1-4, with a tentative D call TRBD1 (5 bases). The clonotype comes from a man aged 18-30 years in good health. The source material was memory CD4+ T cells sorted from blood. The subset here: CD45RA-negative fraction. The CDR3 spells CASSPLGTTNEKLFF. For the CDR3, the DNA is TGTGCCAGCAGCCCCCTGGGGACGACTAATGAAAAACTGTTTTTT.